These 23 T cell receptor beta chains were all obtained from the same sample, sequenced in a study of human T cells and chemical hapten exposure. MiXCR was run by TCRdb on the RACE reads, yielding one entry per CDR3 protein. Of under 90,000 distinct CDR3 sequences in the sample, about 8.9% were seen once. Time point defined: pre-sensitization, week 0. Treatment: therapeutic diphenylcyclopropenone sensitization with weekly scalp DPC. Sequences were derived from whole blood, sampled in connection with sensitization to the hapten diphenylcyclopropenone (DPC). The source of these receptors is a woman aged 40 to 50 with alopecia areata. Some clones in this sample may be carry-over from other donors' samples.

This clonotype occurred a few times. The genes are TRBV2 and TRBJ2-7, with D possibly matching TRBD1 (6 bases). The CDR3 consists of 15 residues. V was cut by 6 bases and J by 5 bases, with 20 bases left in between. CDR1 SNHLY and CDR2 FYNNEI come from the germline V gene. As DNA, the CDR3 is TGTGCCAGCAGCCCAAGGACAGCTTCGTCCAACGAGCAGTACTTC. Translating it yields CASSPRTASSNEQYF.

The chain joins TRBV28 to TRBJ2-7; a possible D gene is TRBD2 (5 bases). The CDR3 loop spans 17 amino acids. Germline V CDR1 and CDR2: MDHEN, SYDVKM. V dropped 7 bases and J dropped 4 bases, with 26 bases sitting between them. CDR3 protein: CASNKGAVRLIAYEQYF. For the CDR3, the DNA is TGTGCCAGCAATAAGGGAGCAGTCCGGCTCATCGCATACGAGCAGTACTTC.

This clonotype was counted only a few times. The J gene is TRBJ2-7, the V gene TRBV30; D call uncertain. The germline gives CDR1 GTSNPN, CDR2 SVGIG (reference sequence). The CDR3 is 15 residues long. V was clipped by 0 bases and J by 2 bases, with 14 bases between them. The CDR3 spells CAWSVSHIIAYEQYF. CDR3 bases: TGTGCCTGGAGTGTTTCCCACATAATAGCCTACGAGCAGTACTTC.

This clonotype appeared many times. This chain uses TRBV7-9 with TRBJ2-3; D is undetermined. This CDR3 contains 12 residues. Trimming stripped 8 bases from V and 4 bases from J, with 10 bases between. The germline CDR1 and CDR2 sequences are SEHNR and FQNEAQ (reference sequence). The CDR3 region is CASAPSADTQYF. The CDR3 nucleotides read TGTGCCAGCGCCCCCTCGGCAGATACGCAGTATTTT.

The table lists this clonotype with many counts. J is TRBJ2-1 and V is TRBV4-3; 16 nucleotides align to TRBD2. V lost 4 bases to trimming and J lost 10 bases; unmatched junction nucleotides: 7. CDR3 length: 16 residues. Germline CDR1 reads LGHNA; CDR2 reads YSLEER. The CDR3 loop reads CASSLGTSGGAREQFF. The CDR3 DNA sequence: TGCGCCAGCAGCCTTGGGACTAGCGGGGGGGCAAGGGAGCAGTTCTTC.

Many counts were recorded for this clonotype. V gene TRBV6-5 combines with J gene TRBJ1-1, with D possibly TRBD1 on 5 matching bases. The CDR3 sequence is 15 residues long. V was pared by 0 bases and J by 5 bases, with 13 bases between. Looked up from germline, CDR1 is MNHEY and CDR2 is SVGAGI. The CDR3 DNA reads as TGTGCCAGCAGTTACTCGGGAGGGAGGGGAACTGAAGCTTTCTTT. Translation: CASSYSGGRGTEAFF.

This clonotype showed up many times. This chain uses TRBV6-6 with TRBJ1-6, with unresolved D. The germline CDR1 and CDR2 sequences are MNHNY and SVGAGI (reference sequence). Trimming pared 6 bases from V and 6 bases from J, leaving 18 bases between. CDR3 length: 16 amino acids. The CDR3 sequence is CASSQLVFGSNSPLHF. The DNA for the CDR3 is TGTGCCAGCAGCCAGTTAGTCTTCGGGAGTAATTCACCCCTCCACTTT.

In its sample, this clonotype was seen a few times. The CDR3 nucleotides are TGTGCCAGCAGTTACTCGGGTCTCGGACTCTCCTACGAGCAGTACTTC. Protein product: CASSYSGLGLSYEQYF. J is TRBJ2-7 and V is TRBV6-5; D possibly corresponds to TRBD2 (5 bases). Per the germline V gene, CDR1 is MNHEY and CDR2 is SVGAGI. The CDR3 runs to 16 residues. Trimming removed 0 bases from V and 0 bases from J, with 12 bases in between.

This clonotype was counted a few times. The rearrangement joins TRBV28 to TRBJ2-2, with a tentative D call TRBD1 (6 bases). CDR1 is MDHEN, CDR2 SYDVKM, per germline. This CDR3 region has 15 residues. The V end lost 5 bases, the J end lost 1 base, and 11 bases lay between the germline ends. The DNA of the CDR3 is TGTGCCAGCAGTCCCGGGACACTGAACACCGGGGAGCTGTTTTTT. This codes for CASSPGTLNTGELFF.

The V gene is TRBV12-3 or TRBV12-4, the J gene TRBJ1-4, with D hard to call. CDR3 length: 14 residues. Trimming stripped 0 bases from V and 8 bases from J, with 10 bases between. The CDR3: CASSLASAEEKLFF. The CDR3 nucleotides read TGTGCCAGCAGTTTAGCTAGCGCTGAAGAAAAACTGTTTTTT.

A few counts support this clonotype. The J gene is TRBJ2-7, the V gene TRBV27; D call uncertain. Germline V gene data show CDR1 as MNHEY and CDR2 as SMNVEV (reference sequence). CDR3 size: 13 residues. Trimming left V 3 bases short and J 0 bases short, with 6 bases between. The CDR3 region is CASSFTASYEQYF. CDR3 nucleotides: TGTGCCAGCAGTTTTACAGCCTCCTACGAGCAGTACTTC.

This clonotype came up many times. The DNA of the CDR3 is TGTGCCAGCAGTTTAGAGTCAGCAGGGGCCAATAGCAATCAGCCCCAGCATTTT. Its translation is CASSLESAGANSNQPQHF. The V call is TRBV28, the J call TRBJ1-5; weak D call: TRBD1 (6 bases). Trimming took 2 bases from V and 0 from J, leaving 17 bases between them. Per germline, CDR1 MDHEN and CDR2 SYDVKM. CDR3 length: 18 amino acids.

Comment on this clonotype: This could be a read error, since a much larger clone is one nucleotide away. CDR3 protein: CASSYLNPGSGGPSYNEQFF. Here the CDR3 DNA reads TGTGCCAGCAGTTACTTGAATCCGGGTAGCGGGGGGCCTTCCTACAATGAGCAGTTCTTC. The rearrangement joins TRBV6-2 or TRBV6-3 to TRBJ2-1; TRBD2 matches at 10 bases. This CDR3 spans 20 amino acids. V dropped 1 base and J dropped 1; count of bases not matched to a gene: 13. Germline V lookup: CDR1 MNHEY, CDR2 SVGEGT.

This clonotype has a count of ten or more. For the CDR3, the DNA is TGTGCCAGCAGCTTTAAAAGGGACAGCTACTATGGCTACACCTTC. This translates into CASSFKRDSYYGYTF. The chain uses TRBV7-8 and TRBJ1-2; 7 bases line up with TRBD1. This CDR3 comprises 15 residues. The ends lost 3 bases at V and 3 bases at J; junction bases unmatched: 7. The germline V gene has CDR1 SGHVS and CDR2 FQNEAQ.

This clonotype was seen ten or more times. The chain couples TRBV6-5 to TRBJ2-3, with 9 bases that match TRBD2. Per germline, CDR1 MNHEY and CDR2 SVGAGI. V dropped 7 bases and J dropped 2; count of bases not matched to a gene: 7. The CDR3 extends over 15 amino acids. CDR3 DNA: TGTGCCAGCACGCGGCGGGGGGGCCCCACAGATACGCAGTATTTT. It yields the protein CASTRRGGPTDTQYF.

This clonotype was observed many times. The chain carries TRBV7-2 and TRBJ2-1; the D gene is possibly TRBD2 (6 bases). V gave up 4 bases and J gave up 5 bases, with 18 bases separating them. The CDR3 runs to 16 residues. Germline-derived CDR1 and CDR2 are SGHTA and FQGNSA. CDR3 nucleotide sequence: TGTGCCAGCAGCTCTTCTCGGGCGGGACCCCACAATGAGCAGTTCTTC. Its translation is CASSSSRAGPHNEQFF.

This clonotype appeared a few times. This may be a read error, as it is one base from a much larger clone. The genes are TRBV18 and TRBJ2-5; D might be TRBD2 (7 bases). The germline CDR1 and CDR2 sequences are KGHSH and LQKENI. The length of the CDR3 is 14 residues. As DNA, the CDR3 is TGTGCCAGCTCACCACCCGGGGGGCTCGAGACCAAGTACTTC. Residues: CASSPPGGLETKYF. Using reference TRBV18 and TRBJ2-5 for the parts outside the CDR3, the full variable domain is NAGVMQNPRHLVRRRGQEARLRCSPMKGHSHVYWYRQLPEEGLKFMVYLQKENIIDESGMPKERFSAEFPKEGPSILRIQQVVRGDSAAYFCASSPPGGLETKYFGPGTRLLVL.

The rearrangement uses TRBV4-3 and TRBJ2-1; a weak D match, TRBD2 (6 bases). Germline V gene data show CDR1 as LGHNA and CDR2 as YSLEER. Trimming took off 0 bases at V and 2 bases at J, with 8 bases between the two ends. CDR3 length: 15 residues. The CDR3 sequence: CASSQEGGAYNEQFF. CDR3 sequence (DNA): TGCGCCAGCAGCCAAGAAGGCGGGGCCTACAATGAGCAGTTCTTC.

This clonotype was detected only a few times. The V gene is TRBV19, the J gene TRBJ1-2, with D perhaps TRBD1 (5 bases). CDR3 size: 12 residues. V shed 5 bases and J shed 8 bases, with 12 bases lying between them. In germline, CDR1 is LNHDA, CDR2 SQIVND (reference sequence). CDR3 region: CASSFREGGYTF. The DNA for the CDR3 is TGTGCCAGTAGTTTCAGGGAGGGCGGCTACACCTTC.

This clonotype was seen at least ten times. This sequence joins TRBV7-3 and TRBJ2-3, with 8 bases aligning to TRBD2. From germline, CDR1 is SGHTA and CDR2 FQGTGA. V trimming: 9 bases; J trimming: 3 bases; junction bases outside the gene matches: 5. CDR3 length equals 13 residues. The chain's CDR3 is CASRASGTDTQYF. As DNA, the CDR3 is TGTGCCAGTCGTGCTAGCGGGACAGATACGCAGTATTTT. Together with reference TRBV7-3 and TRBJ2-3, the CDR3 gives the full variable domain: GAGVSQTPSNKVTEKGKYVELRCDPISGHTALYWYRQSLGQGPEFLIYFQGTGAADDSGLPNDRFFAVRPEGSVSTLKIQRTERGDSAVYLCASRASGTDTQYFGPGTRLTVL.

This clonotype was seen a few times. The chain couples TRBV7-2 to TRBJ2-5; 15 bases fit TRBD2. The trim removed 1 base at V and 14 bases at J, leaving 14 bases unmatched. This CDR3 is 17 amino acids long. Germline V lookup: CDR1 SGHTA, CDR2 FQGNSA. CDR3 nucleotides: TGTGCCAGCAGCTTAGTAGGGACTAGCGGGGGGCCGGATCCCTCCTACTTC. Translation gives CASSLVGTSGGPDPSYF.

This clonotype was recorded a few times. V and J are TRBV14 and TRBJ1-2; perhaps TRBD1 as D (5 bases). CDR1 and CDR2 from the germline V gene are SGHDN and FVKESK. The length of the CDR3 is 14 residues. Deletions cut 3 bases from V and 6 bases from J, with 14 bases between. In DNA form, the CDR3 reads TGTGCCAGCAGCCAGTCCCTCCGGGGCAATGGCTACACCTTC. Translated: CASSQSLRGNGYTF.

This clonotype was picked up many times. This chain joins TRBV25-1 and TRBJ1-4, with 8 bases that match TRBD1. From germline, CDR1 is MGHDK and CDR2 SYGVNS. CDR3 length equals 16 residues. The V gene end was trimmed by 0 bases and the J gene end by 7 bases; junction bases not matched to a gene: 7. The CDR3 nucleotides are TGTGCCAGCAGTGAATATATTCTGCAGGGGGCTGAAAAACTGTTTTTT. This gives the protein CASSEYILQGAEKLFF.